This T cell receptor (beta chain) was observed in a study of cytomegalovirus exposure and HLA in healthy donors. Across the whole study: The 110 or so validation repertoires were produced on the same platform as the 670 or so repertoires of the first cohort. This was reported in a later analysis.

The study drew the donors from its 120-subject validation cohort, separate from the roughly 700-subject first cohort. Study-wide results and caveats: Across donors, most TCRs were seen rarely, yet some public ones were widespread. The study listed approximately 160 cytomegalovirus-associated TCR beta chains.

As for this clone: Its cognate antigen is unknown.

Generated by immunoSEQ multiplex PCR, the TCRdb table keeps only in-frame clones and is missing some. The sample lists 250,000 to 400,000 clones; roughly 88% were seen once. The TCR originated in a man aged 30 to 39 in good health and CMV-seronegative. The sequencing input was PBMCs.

The CDR3 bases are TGTGCCAGCAGCATCTGGGACAGACTGAACACTGAAGCTTTCTTT. Amino acids: CASSIWDRLNTEAFF. The J gene is TRBJ1-1, the V gene TRBV11-2; TRBD1 agrees at 7 bases. This CDR3 comprises 15 residues. The J segment lost 0 bases and the V segment lost 5 bases, leaving 6 bases of the junction unmatched. Germline-derived CDR1 and CDR2 are SGHAT and FQNNGV. The full variable domain, its missing parts supplied by reference TRBV11-2 and TRBJ1-1, is EAGVAQSPRYKIIEKRQSVAFWCNPISGHATLYWYQQILGQGPKLLIQFQNNGVVDDSQLPKDRFSAERLKGVDSTLKIQPAKLEDSAVYLCASSIWDRLNTEAFFGQGTRLTVV.